The sequence of this T cell receptor (beta chain) was determined in a study of T cells in Graves' hyperthyroidism and ophthalmopathy (dated by TCRdb to between 2019 and 2020). Context from the whole study: Peripheral blood was sampled at the time of initial diagnosis, prior to any treatment. TCR V-J signatures able to tell the groups apart were searched for in a discovery cohort of more than 90 patients, of whom over 40 had Graves' ophthalmopathy and 55 to 65 had stable Graves' hyperthyroidism. Whether ophthalmopathy could be predicted prospectively was tested in an independent validation cohort made up of under 20 hyperthyroidism patients plus 17 patients who later progressed to ophthalmopathy. The 90 to 100 discovery patients were randomly split 7:3 into training and test sets. In addition, the study compared T-cell repertoires in thyroid tissue and in blood from roughly six Graves' hyperthyroidism patients. After blood sampling, hyperthyroidism patients were treated with methimazole at a starting dose of 30 mg daily, and ophthalmopathy patients were treated with high-dose intravenous methylprednisolone. TCR Vbeta CDR3 sequencing of 120 to 150 peripheral blood samples (over 40 ophthalmopathy, approximately 80 hyperthyroidism and roughly 17 progressor patients) is reported in the paper. Summary of the overall study and its limitations: During validation, the model predicted progression to ophthalmopathy a median of around 6 months ahead of onset, with just under 71% sensitivity and 72.22% specificity. No statistical method was used to fix the sample size in advance, and group allocation was not hidden from the investigators. Most expanded thyroid clonotypes (frequency above 0.001) were also found in blood, which suggests that blood repertoires may mirror thyroid immune responses. A model built on a 13 V-J signature distinguished ophthalmopathy from stable hyperthyroidism, reaching around 87% sensitivity and approximately 81% specificity in cross-validation and 80%/75% in testing.

This clonotype was counted ten times or more. The clone's antigen remains unknown. The input lacks base qualities; no much larger clone sits a single base away. At the junction V is shortened by 0 bases and J by 6 bases, with 7 bases in between. From the cysteine through the phenylalanine, the CDR3 covers 13 amino acids. The only DNA kept is the CDR3, 39 bases in frame from the first base. CDR1 is given as LGHDT and CDR2 as YNNKEL, both from the germline V gene (reference sequence). Ophthalmopathy patients had moderately to severely active disease, with a Clinical Activity Score of 3 or more, a NOSPECS grade of 4 or more, and a disease duration of less than 3 months. Any patient with an uncontrolled infection, another autoimmune disease, pregnancy or lactation was excluded. Diagnoses relied on clinical symptoms, serum thyroxine and TRAb, thyroid ultrasound and orbital computed tomography. Ficoll-Paque density gradient centrifugation was used to isolate PBMCs from 9.5 to 10 ml of fresh peripheral blood. Trizol reagent was used to extract total RNA, and RNA quality was then checked on an Agilent 2100 Bioanalyzer.

The TCR beta CDR3 regions were amplified from RNA transcripts. The TCR CDR3 was subjected to a first round of RT-PCR using the HTBI primer set and the Qiagen OneStep RT-PCR kit. Libraries were constructed in a second round of multiplex PCR, after which size selection and purification were performed. Sequencing of the libraries was done on an Illumina HiSeq2000 using paired-end 100 bp reads. In the original analysis: SOAPnuke was used to process the raw data, throwing out any read that contained adapters or uncalled bases, had a mean Phred below 15, or lacked an exact constant-primer or identifier match. COPE v1.2.5 was used to merge high-quality paired reads, and clonotypes were defined as unique nucleotide sequences. Clonotypes were aligned to IMGT TRBV, TRBD and TRBJ reference segments using MiTCR v1.1. Analysis was restricted to V-J combinations with a frequency above 0.0001, which covered just over 98% of repertoires. The TCS score was defined as F50 (clonal expansion) divided by E x V (chaos), with BLOSUM62-based TCRdist calculated between CDR3 peptides within each V-J. Welch's t-statistics and random forest reduced some 510 V-J features to some 14, which were used in a naive Bayes classifier (R e1071). TCRdb itself trimmed the public reads at Q25 with fastp, ran MiXCR and retained productive beta chains. A single entry per CDR3 protein holds the most common genes and DNA from its merged rows. The V and J calls and clone size are TCRdb's, not the authors'. The sample has a few hundred thousand distinct CDR3 sequences on record, about a sixth of them singletons. Clones ranked in the top ten supply around 3.5% of the sample.

The chain uses TRBV3-1 and TRBJ2-3; the D gene identity is not certain. Sequences were obtained from blood. This receptor was identified in a woman aged 40 to 55 with Graves' ophthalmopathy. This receptor carries the CDR3 CASSQDPTDTQYF. In nucleotides, the sequence is TGTGCCAGCAGCCAAGATCCCACCGATACGCAGTATTTT.